These T cell receptor beta chains were read from a single sample in a study of a mutant IDH1 vaccine in newly diagnosed glioma. Data came from immunoSEQ multiplex PCR; TCRdb stores just in-frame clones and leaves some out. The repertoire includes about 47,000 clones, approximately 90% of them detected once, and 4.5% to 6% sits in the top ten. No cognate antigen is known for these TCRs. Sequencing used PBMCs, obtained from a glioma patient whose treatment included an IDH1 peptide vaccine. These receptors were collected from a woman between 40 and 55 years old with glioma. The CDR3 runs from the conserved cysteine through the conserved F or W. Each record gives: CDR3 protein, CDR3 DNA, J gene, D gene, V gene, clone size. A D gene is named only where the DNA matches it firmly. Part of the rows lack a size; the others show once, few, many or a class for expanded clones.

cdr3_aa: CASSETGARDEQYF; cdr3_nt: TGTGCCAGCAGTGAAACGGGGGCTAGAGACGAGCAGTACTTC; j_call: TRBJ2-7; d_call: .; v_call: TRBV6-1; clone_size: .
cdr3_aa: CASSPPGQGGYTF; cdr3_nt: TGTGCCAGCTCACCACCGGGACAGGGTGGCTACACCTTC; j_call: TRBJ1-2; d_call: TRBD1; v_call: TRBV18; clone_size: once
cdr3_aa: CASSQGETVGEQYF; cdr3_nt: TGCGCCAGCAGCCAAGGGGAGACTGTAGGCGAGCAGTACTTC; j_call: TRBJ2-7; d_call: .; v_call: TRBV4-1; clone_size: .
cdr3_aa: CASSLSRRGDTEAFF; cdr3_nt: TGTGCCAGCAGCTTAAGCCGGCGGGGGGACACTGAAGCTTTCTTT; j_call: TRBJ1-1; d_call: .; v_call: TRBV7-9; clone_size: once
cdr3_aa: CASSARQGLGRDTQYF; cdr3_nt: TGTGCCAGCAGCGCCCGACAGGGGCTGGGTAGGGATACGCAGTATTTT; j_call: TRBJ2-3; d_call: TRBD1; v_call: TRBV7-2; clone_size: .
cdr3_aa: CAWSVQLAKNIQYF; cdr3_nt: TGTGCCTGGAGTGTACAACTAGCGAAAAACATTCAGTACTTC; j_call: TRBJ2-4; d_call: TRBD2; v_call: TRBV30; clone_size: .
cdr3_aa: CASSDGEDQPQHF; cdr3_nt: TGTGCCAGCAGCGACGGAGAAGATCAGCCCCAGCATTTT; j_call: TRBJ1-5; d_call: .; v_call: TRBV9; clone_size: once
cdr3_aa: CASSYRGAGETQYF; cdr3_nt: TGTGCCAGCAGTTACAGGGGGGCGGGGGAGACCCAGTACTTC; j_call: TRBJ2-5; d_call: .; v_call: TRBV6-6; clone_size: .
cdr3_aa: CASSGGGAVAAHAEAFF; cdr3_nt: TGTGCCAGCAGCGGAGGGGGGGCCGTAGCGGCGCACGCTGAAGCTTTCTTT; j_call: TRBJ1-1; d_call: .; v_call: TRBV7-9; clone_size: .
cdr3_aa: CASSPQGQSTEAFF; cdr3_nt: TGCGCCAGCAGCCCACAGGGGCAGAGCACTGAAGCTTTCTTT; j_call: TRBJ1-1; d_call: TRBD1; v_call: TRBV5-1; clone_size: .
cdr3_aa: CSASLAETQYF; cdr3_nt: TGCAGTGCTAGCTTGGCGGAGACCCAGTACTTC; j_call: TRBJ2-5; d_call: .; v_call: TRBV20-1; clone_size: .
cdr3_aa: CASRQKVGSSYEQYF; cdr3_nt: TGTGCCAGCAGGCAAAAAGTGGGGAGCTCCTACGAGCAGTACTTC; j_call: TRBJ2-7; d_call: .; v_call: TRBV27; clone_size: .
cdr3_aa: CASSIQGGADGYTF; cdr3_nt: TGTGCCAGCAGTATACAGGGAGGGGCGGATGGCTACACCTTC; j_call: TRBJ1-2; d_call: .; v_call: TRBV6-5; clone_size: .
cdr3_aa: CASSQATEAFF; cdr3_nt: TGCGCCAGCAGCCAAGCCACTGAAGCTTTCTTT; j_call: TRBJ1-1; d_call: .; v_call: TRBV4-1; clone_size: .
cdr3_aa: CASSQDLGSGANVLTF; cdr3_nt: TGTGCCAGCAGCCAAGATCTCGGCTCTGGGGCCAACGTCCTGACTTTC; j_call: TRBJ2-6; d_call: .; v_call: TRBV4-2; clone_size: .
cdr3_aa: CASSIAGGLNEQFF; cdr3_nt: TGTGCCAGTAGTATCGCGGGGGGGCTAAATGAGCAGTTCTTC; j_call: TRBJ2-1; d_call: TRBD2; v_call: TRBV19; clone_size: .
cdr3_aa: CAWSVGPSNTEAFF; cdr3_nt: TGTGCCTGGAGTGTGGGACCTTCGAACACTGAAGCTTTCTTT; j_call: TRBJ1-1; d_call: .; v_call: TRBV30; clone_size: .
cdr3_aa: CASTLRGNQPQHF; cdr3_nt: TGTGCCAGCACCCTGAGGGGTAATCAGCCCCAGCATTTT; j_call: TRBJ1-5; d_call: .; v_call: TRBV7-9; clone_size: .
cdr3_aa: CASSQEPGDEQFF; cdr3_nt: TGTGCCAGCAGCCAAGAGCCGGGGGATGAGCAGTTCTTC; j_call: TRBJ2-1; d_call: .; v_call: TRBV4-2; clone_size: once
cdr3_aa: CASSIQRLAGQNIQYF; cdr3_nt: TGTGCCAGTAGTATTCAAAGACTAGCGGGACAGAACATTCAGTACTTC; j_call: TRBJ2-4; d_call: TRBD2; v_call: TRBV19; clone_size: .
cdr3_aa: CAISDRGRETGRTMNTEAFF; cdr3_nt: TGTGCCATCAGTGATAGAGGACGCGAAACAGGGAGAACCATGAACACTGAAGCTTTCTTT; j_call: TRBJ1-1; d_call: .; v_call: TRBV10-3; clone_size: few
cdr3_aa: CAWSSRLAVYEQYF; cdr3_nt: TGTGCCTGGAGTTCCCGACTAGCGGTCTACGAGCAGTACTTC; j_call: TRBJ2-7; d_call: TRBD2; v_call: TRBV30; clone_size: .
cdr3_aa: CASSYLAVGMNTEAFF; cdr3_nt: TGTGCCAGCAGTTACTTGGCAGTTGGCATGAACACTGAAGCTTTCTTT; j_call: TRBJ1-1; d_call: .; v_call: TRBV6-5; clone_size: .
cdr3_aa: CSVELTGAGTEAFF; cdr3_nt: TGCAGCGTTGAGTTGACCGGGGCCGGCACTGAAGCTTTCTTT; j_call: TRBJ1-1; d_call: .; v_call: TRBV29-1; clone_size: few
cdr3_aa: CASSPTGVANYGYTF; cdr3_nt: TGCGCCAGCAGCCCTACAGGGGTAGCTAACTATGGCTACACCTTC; j_call: TRBJ1-2; d_call: TRBD1; v_call: TRBV4-1; clone_size: .
cdr3_aa: CASSPLGDSYEQYF; cdr3_nt: TGTGCCAGCTCACCATTGGGGGACTCCTACGAGCAGTACTTC; j_call: TRBJ2-7; d_call: .; v_call: TRBV18; clone_size: .
cdr3_aa: CASGTSGLGQYF; cdr3_nt: TGCGCCAGCGGGACTAGCGGGTTGGGGCAGTACTTC; j_call: TRBJ2-7; d_call: TRBD2; v_call: TRBV10-2; clone_size: .
cdr3_aa: CASSDAPNQPQHF; cdr3_nt: TGTGCCAGCAGTGACGCCCCGAATCAGCCCCAGCATTTT; j_call: TRBJ1-5; d_call: .; v_call: TRBV6-4; clone_size: .
cdr3_aa: CATSFRGGETQYF; cdr3_nt: TGTGCCACCAGCTTCCGTGGGGGGGAGACCCAGTACTTC; j_call: TRBJ2-5; d_call: .; v_call: TRBV27; clone_size: .
cdr3_aa: CASSVRGVSYEQYF; cdr3_nt: TGTGCCAGCAGCGTACGCGGGGTCTCCTACGAGCAGTACTTC; j_call: TRBJ2-7; d_call: .; v_call: TRBV28; clone_size: .
cdr3_aa: CASQGPYGYTF; cdr3_nt: TGTGCCAGCCAGGGTCCCTATGGCTACACCTTC; j_call: TRBJ1-2; d_call: .; v_call: TRBV6-5; clone_size: .
cdr3_aa: CASSLLPVTEAFF; cdr3_nt: TGTGCCAGCAGCTTACTGCCAGTCACTGAAGCTTTCTTT; j_call: TRBJ1-1; d_call: .; v_call: TRBV7-9; clone_size: .
cdr3_aa: CASRPGTGVHQPQHF; cdr3_nt: TGTGCCAGCAGACCCGGGACAGGGGTTCATCAGCCCCAGCATTTT; j_call: TRBJ1-5; d_call: TRBD1; v_call: TRBV6-1; clone_size: .
cdr3_aa: CSARTGPYEQYF; cdr3_nt: TGCAGCGCAAGGACAGGGCCCTACGAGCAGTACTTC; j_call: TRBJ2-7; d_call: TRBD1; v_call: TRBV29-1; clone_size: .
cdr3_aa: CASRKEGGQRGIQGRNTEAFF; cdr3_nt: TGCGCCAGCAGGAAAGAAGGTGGTCAACGGGGCATTCAGGGACGGAACACTGAAGCTTTCTTT; j_call: TRBJ1-1; d_call: .; v_call: TRBV4-1; clone_size: .
cdr3_aa: CSVLPGEKLFF; cdr3_nt: TGCAGTGTTCTCCCCGGGGAAAAACTGTTTTTT; j_call: TRBJ1-4; d_call: .; v_call: TRBV20-1; clone_size: .
cdr3_aa: CASSNGHEQYF; cdr3_nt: TGTGCCAGCAGCAACGGACACGAGCAGTACTTC; j_call: TRBJ2-7; d_call: .; v_call: TRBV6-5; clone_size: .
cdr3_aa: CASSASSNQPQHF; cdr3_nt: TGTGCCAGCAGCGCGAGTAGCAATCAGCCCCAGCATTTT; j_call: TRBJ1-5; d_call: .; v_call: TRBV7-2; clone_size: .
cdr3_aa: CASSPRDGRRHTEAFF; cdr3_nt: TGTGCCAGCTCACCGAGGGACGGACGGAGGCACACTGAAGCTTTCTTT; j_call: TRBJ1-1; d_call: .; v_call: TRBV18; clone_size: .
cdr3_aa: CASSGLFTGAHEQFF; cdr3_nt: TGTGCCAGCAGCGGCCTATTTACGGGGGCCCATGAGCAGTTCTTC; j_call: TRBJ2-1; d_call: .; v_call: TRBV7-2; clone_size: few
cdr3_aa: CASSMRPPNQPQHF; cdr3_nt: TGTGCCAGTAGTATGAGACCTCCGAATCAGCCCCAGCATTTT; j_call: TRBJ1-5; d_call: .; v_call: TRBV19; clone_size: once
cdr3_aa: CASTTSGITDTQYF; cdr3_nt: TGTGCCAGCACCACTAGCGGGATTACAGATACGCAGTATTTT; j_call: TRBJ2-3; d_call: TRBD2; v_call: TRBV2; clone_size: .
cdr3_aa: CASSEIMGFAFF; cdr3_nt: TGTGCCAGCAGTGAGATAATGGGTTTCGCTTTCTTT; j_call: TRBJ1-1; d_call: .; v_call: TRBV25-1; clone_size: .
cdr3_aa: CASRGTSGGRINEQFF; cdr3_nt: TGTGCCAGCAGGGGGACTAGCGGGGGCCGCATCAATGAGCAGTTCTTC; j_call: TRBJ2-1; d_call: TRBD2; v_call: TRBV6-6; clone_size: .
cdr3_aa: CASSFYPDRVPYEQYF; cdr3_nt: TGTGCCAGCAGCTTTTACCCGGACAGGGTCCCCTACGAGCAGTACTTC; j_call: TRBJ2-7; d_call: TRBD1; v_call: TRBV5-6; clone_size: few